Following are 21 T cell receptor beta chains from one sample sequenced in a study of T-cell reconstitution after alpha-beta-depleted transplantation in children. Unique molecular identifiers were used in preparing the TCRbeta library. TCRdb called the PCR reads again in MiXCR, with one record for every CDR3 protein. The sample carries nearly 250,000 distinct CDR3 sequences, roughly 8.2% recorded once. This material consisted of PBMCs, mostly from graft donor cells, taken 180 days after TCRalphabeta/CD19-depleted stem cell transplant. The receptors were gathered from a male patient between 5 and 17 years old who had a stem cell transplant for acute lymphoblastic leukemia, so the T cells may come from the graft donor.

The sample holds many counts of this clonotype. V usage is TRBV24-1 and J usage is TRBJ2-2; D is ambiguous. Deletions cut 4 bases from V and 1 base from J, with 3 bases between. Per germline, CDR1 KGHDR and CDR2 SFDVKD. The CDR3 is 13 residues long. CDR3 bases: TGTGCCACCAGTGAAAGGAACACCGGGGAGCTGTTTTTT. It translates to CATSERNTGELFF.

This clonotype was picked up many times. The V gene is TRBV28, the J gene TRBJ2-5; 8 nucleotides align to TRBD1. V lost 5 bases to trimming and J lost 4 bases; unmatched junction nucleotides: 3. The CDR3 consists of 13 residues. Germline V lookup: CDR1 MDHEN, CDR2 SYDVKM. The CDR3 region is CASSRTGRETQYF. CDR3 coding DNA: TGTGCCAGCAGTCGGACAGGGAGAGAGACCCAGTACTTC. The full variable domain, in which reference TRBV28 and TRBJ2-5 provide the parts outside the CDR3, is DVKVTQSSRYLVKRTGEKVFLECVQDMDHENMFWYRQDPGLGLRLIYFSYDVKMKEKGDIPEGYSVSREKKERFSLILESASTNQTSMYLCASSRTGRETQYFGPGTRLLVL.

This clonotype has a count of ten or more. The rearrangement uses TRBV7-3 and TRBJ2-5; tentative D call: TRBD2 (7 bases). CDR3 size: 15 residues. V gave up 6 bases and J gave up 5 bases, with 19 bases separating them. Germline assignment: CDR1 SGHTA and CDR2 FQGTGA. The CDR3 here is CASRWTGTTGETQYF. CDR3 DNA sequence: TGTGCCAGCAGATGGACCGGGACTACAGGGGAGACCCAGTACTTC. The variable domain in full, completed from reference TRBV7-3 and TRBJ2-5, reads GAGVSQTPSNKVTEKGKYVELRCDPISGHTALYWYRQSLGQGPEFLIYFQGTGAADDSGLPNDRFFAVRPEGSVSTLKIQRTERGDSAVYLCASRWTGTTGETQYFGPGTRLLVL.

This clonotype has a count of ten or more. This chain joins TRBV2 and TRBJ2-3; tentative D call: TRBD1 (5 bases). The germline CDR1 and CDR2 sequences are SNHLY and FYNNEI. The V end lost 7 bases, the J end lost 0 bases, and 14 bases lay between the germline ends. The CDR3 extends over 15 amino acids. Here the CDR3 reads CASTHGATSTDTQYF. DNA for the CDR3: TGTGCCAGCACCCATGGGGCGACTAGCACAGATACGCAGTATTTT.

At least ten counts were recorded for this clonotype. This chain joins TRBV7-8 and TRBJ2-1; no firm D call. The CDR3 is 15 amino acids. With 1 base removed from V and 3 bases from J, the gap between germline ends came to 10 bases. The germline CDR1 and CDR2 sequences are SGHVS and FQNEAQ. In DNA, the CDR3 is TGTGCCAGCAGCTTAGGTCGCAGCTTCTACAATGAGCAGTTCTTC. Its protein is CASSLGRSFYNEQFF.

As concerns this clonotype: This may be a read error: a much more frequent sequence differs by one nucleotide. The V gene is TRBV7-7, the J gene TRBJ2-5; a weak D match, TRBD2 (7 bases). From germline, CDR1 is SSHAT and CDR2 FNYEAQ (reference sequence). The CDR3 totals 15 residues. CDR3 nucleotides: TGTGCTAGCAGCTGGGGGCTAGCGGCGCGAGAGACCCAGTACTTC. It codes for CASSWGLAARETQYF.

The V call is TRBV18, the J call TRBJ1-2, with TRBD1 matching 7 bases. This CDR3 region has 18 residues. Germline V gene sequence: CDR1 KGHSH, CDR2 LQKENI. V shed 1 base, J shed 6 bases, and the junction held 17 bases outside the gene matches. CDR3 region: CASSPLQPPGRGKDGYTF. The DNA for the CDR3 is TGTGCCAGCTCACCACTCCAACCCCCCGGCAGGGGGAAGGATGGCTACACCTTC.

This clonotype came up many times. The J gene is TRBJ2-1, the V gene TRBV10-3; 7 nucleotides align to TRBD2. Germline CDR1 reads ENHRY; CDR2 reads SYGVKD. The ends lost 4 bases at V and 4 bases at J; junction bases unmatched: 10. CDR3 length: 16 amino acids. CDR3 residues: CAISGILAASYNEQFF. The CDR3 DNA sequence: TGTGCCATCAGTGGAATTCTAGCGGCCTCTTACAATGAGCAGTTCTTC.

This clonotype has ten or more counts. The J gene is TRBJ1-2, the V gene TRBV12-3 or TRBV12-4; possibly TRBD1 for D (5 bases). This CDR3 is built from 15 residues. Trimming left V 3 bases short and J 6 bases short, with 17 bases between. The CDR3, as DNA: TGTGCCAGCAGTTTGGGGGGGATGGTAAGGCATGGCTACACCTTC. This encodes CASSLGGMVRHGYTF.

This clonotype was observed at least ten times. The chain employs TRBV18 and TRBJ2-7; D is unresolved. The CDR3 covers 13 residues. CDR1 KGHSH and CDR2 LQKENI come from the germline V gene. V gave up 3 bases and J gave up 6 bases, with 12 bases separating them. The CDR3 nucleotides are TGTGCCAGCTCACCCCGGGCAGGAATCGAGCAGTACTTC. Encoded protein: CASSPRAGIEQYF.

At least ten counts were recorded for this clonotype. This sequence joins TRBV20-1 and TRBJ1-1; no reliable D call. This CDR3 comprises 9 residues. Germline-derived CDR1 and CDR2 are DFQATT and SNEGSKA (reference sequence). The CDR3 loop reads CRPHTEAFF. CDR3 sequence (DNA): TGCAGACCTCATACTGAAGCTTTCTTT.

This clonotype appeared many times. The chain carries TRBV12-3 or TRBV12-4 and TRBJ2-5; TRBD1 matches 10 bases. The trim removed 6 bases at V and 5 bases at J, leaving 9 bases unmatched. The CDR3 covers 15 residues. The CDR3 spells CASRPGTGAYETQYF. In DNA, the CDR3 is TGTGCCAGCAGACCCGGGACAGGGGCTTATGAGACCCAGTACTTC.

There are many counts of this clonotype. The rearrangement links TRBV25-1 to TRBJ2-7, with 9 nucleotides matching TRBD2. There are 13 residues in the CDR3. The trim removed 5 bases at V and 3 bases at J, leaving 2 bases unmatched. Germline V gives CDR1 MGHDK, CDR2 SYGVNS. Here the CDR3 reads CASSIAGVYEQYF. CDR3 DNA sequence: TGTGCCAGCAGTATAGCGGGGGTCTACGAGCAGTACTTC.

This clonotype was recorded many times. This chain joins TRBV7-2 and TRBJ1-1, with unresolved D. V lost 1 base to trimming and J lost 0 bases, with 6 bases between them. This CDR3 comprises 14 residues. Germline assignment: CDR1 SGHTA and CDR2 FQGNSA. The CDR3: CASSLGGMNTEAFF. The CDR3 nucleotides read TGTGCCAGCAGCTTAGGTGGGATGAACACTGAAGCTTTCTTT.

This clonotype was recorded at least ten times. The chain combines TRBV29-1 with TRBJ1-1; tentative D call: TRBD1 (5 bases). V was shortened by 4 bases and J by 6 bases, with 15 bases between the two germline ends. This CDR3 is built from 13 residues. The V gene's germline CDR1 is SQVTM and CDR2 ANQGSEA. For the CDR3, the DNA is TGCAGCGTTGCCAGGGCAGGGCTCGCTGAAGCTTTCTTT. The encoded protein is CSVARAGLAEAFF. The full variable domain, its missing parts supplied by reference TRBV29-1 and TRBJ1-1, is SAVISQKPSRDICQRGTSLTIQCQVDSQVTMMFWYRQQPGQSLTLIATANQGSEATYESGFVIDKFPISRPNLTFSTLTVSNMSPEDSSIYLCSVARAGLAEAFFGQGTRLTVV.

This clonotype was recorded at least ten times. The chain combines TRBV24-1 with TRBJ1-5; 7 bases agree with TRBD1. Germline V gene data show CDR1 as KGHDR and CDR2 as SFDVKD. This CDR3 spans 14 amino acids. V was clipped by 4 bases and J by 5 bases; unmatched bases: 4. This chain's CDR3 is CATSESDRDQPQHF. The DNA for the CDR3 is TGTGCCACCAGTGAGTCAGACAGGGATCAGCCCCAGCATTTT.

The table lists this clonotype with a few counts. The junction shows a germline mismatch at one end, possibly a read error. The chain combines TRBV7-2 with TRBJ1-3; D is unclear. CDR3 length equals 12 residues. Germline V gene data show CDR1 as SGHTA and CDR2 as FQGNSA. CDR3 sequence reads: CASSLIGYTMYF. CDR3 sequence (DNA): TGTGCCAGCAGCTTAATCGGTTACACCATGTATTTT.

This clonotype appeared many times. The chain uses TRBV12-3 or TRBV12-4 and TRBJ2-1; D gene unclear. The CDR3 contains 15 residues. V dropped 8 bases and J dropped 5 bases, with 19 bases sitting between them. The CDR3 DNA is TGTGCCAGCGGGTCCCTCGGACGTCTGAACAATGAGCAGTTCTTC. Residues: CASGSLGRLNNEQFF.

This clonotype has at least ten counts. The J gene is TRBJ2-7, the V gene TRBV7-9; D ambiguous. The CDR3 runs to 15 residues. V lost 4 bases to trimming and J lost 3 bases, with 16 bases between them. Germline values: CDR1 SEHNR, CDR2 FQNEAQ (reference sequence). The CDR3 nucleotides read TGTGCCAGCAGCTCAGTTGCCCTTCCCCTCTACGAGCAGTACTTC. Translated, it gives CASSSVALPLYEQYF. Together with reference TRBV7-9 and TRBJ2-7, the CDR3 gives the full variable domain: DTGVSQNPRHKITKRGQNVTFRCDPISEHNRLYWYRQTLGQGPEFLTYFQNEAQLEKSRLLSDRFSAERPKGSFSTLEIQRTEQGDSAMYLCASSSVALPLYEQYFGPGTRLTVT.

A note on this clonotype: This may be a read error: a much more frequent sequence differs by one nucleotide. The chain links TRBV13 to TRBJ2-5; the D is unclear. This CDR3 has 12 amino acids. CDR1 PRHDT and CDR2 FYEKMQ come from the germline V gene (reference sequence). CDR3 loop: CASSVSLETRYF. CDR3 bases: TGTGCCAGCAGCGTGTCTTTGGAGACCCGGTACTTC.

This clonotype was detected only once. A single base separates this from a much larger clone, so it may be a read error. CDR3 sequence (DNA): TGTGCCAGCCCCAAAGGGGTGGTAGTTTTCTTT. It is translated as CASPKGVVVFF. The rearrangement uses TRBV21-1 and TRBJ1-1. TRBV21-1 is annotated as a pseudogene. The CDR3 is 11 residues long.